Each of the 27 T cell receptor beta chains below was sequenced from the same sample in a study of cytomegalovirus exposure and HLA in healthy donors. Primers for the PCR totalled 60 Vbeta and 13 Jbeta. Assay used: immunoSEQ multiplex PCR; TCRdb lists only in-frame clones, some missing. This table has 180,000 or so clones, nearly 80% appearing once. The sequenced material came from PBMCs. These receptors originate from a man between 35 and 55 years old in good health and CMV-seropositive.

V is TRBV19 and J is TRBJ2-1; D may be TRBD2 (6 bases). Per the germline V gene, CDR1 is LNHDA and CDR2 is SQIVND (reference sequence). V dropped 9 bases and J dropped 3 bases, with 12 bases sitting between them. This CDR3 is built from 13 residues. The CDR3 DNA reads TGTGCCAGCGGAGGGAGCATCTACAATGAGCAGTTCTTC. Protein sequence: CASGGSIYNEQFF.

The CDR3 protein is CASSPGQANEKLFF. In nucleotides, the CDR3 is TGCGCCAGCAGCCCCGGACAGGCGAATGAAAAACTGTTTTTT. This chain connects TRBV5-1 to TRBJ1-4; 7 bases align to TRBD1. The CDR3 totals 14 residues. The V gene's germline CDR1 is SGHRS and CDR2 YFSETQ. V lost 4 bases, J lost 5 bases, and 5 bases stayed unmatched.

The V call is TRBV27, the J call TRBJ2-1, with 9 positions matching TRBD2. Germline trimming cut 6 bases from V and 7 bases from J; bases unmatched to any gene: 10. This CDR3 comprises 15 residues. Germline values: CDR1 MNHEY, CDR2 SMNVEV (reference sequence). The CDR3 DNA reads as TGTGCCAGCAGGACTGGGACTAGCCTAAGGAATGAGCAGTTCTTC. This codes for CASRTGTSLRNEQFF.

This clone was counted a few times. This chain links TRBV5-8 with TRBJ2-1; TRBD1 matches at 9 bases. The CDR3 runs 15 residues. Trimming took 0 bases from V and 7 from J; bases not matched to a gene: 5. Germline V gene sequence: CDR1 SGHTS, CDR2 YDEGEE. The CDR3 bases are TGTGCCAGCAGCTTGGAGACAGGGGGAGGTAATGAGCAGTTCTTC. Its translation: CASSLETGGGNEQFF.

V usage is TRBV6-5 and J usage is TRBJ1-2, with 7 positions matching TRBD1. V lost 6 bases, J lost 4 bases, and 5 bases stayed unmatched. Germline CDR1 and CDR2: MNHEY and SVGAGI. There are 13 residues in the CDR3. The CDR3 DNA follows: TGTGCCAGCAGCCGGGGACAGCTCTATGGCTACACCTTC. Protein sequence: CASSRGQLYGYTF.

The chain carries TRBV27 and TRBJ2-2; 11 positions agree with TRBD2. The CDR3 is 18 amino acids. Looked up from germline, CDR1 is MNHEY and CDR2 is SMNVEV (reference sequence). The J segment lost 10 bases and the V segment lost 1 base, leaving 14 bases of the junction unmatched. The CDR3 reads CASSLWAGTSGATVELFF. For the CDR3, the DNA is TGTGCCAGCAGTTTATGGGCGGGGACTAGCGGAGCCACTGTGGAGCTGTTTTTT.

In regard to this clone: The identical CDR3 is also encoded by other nucleotide sequences in the sample. The chain combines TRBV28 with TRBJ2-7; D remains unclear. The ends were cut back, 4 bases at V and 3 bases at J, with 4 bases in the middle. CDR1 is MDHEN and CDR2 is SYDVKM in the germline V gene. The CDR3 spans 11 residues. The CDR3 loop is CASSSYYEQYF. The CDR3 nucleotides read TGTGCCAGCAGTTCTTACTACGAGCAGTACTTC. The variable domain in full, with the rest retrieved from reference TRBV28 and TRBJ2-7, is DVKVTQSSRYLVKRTGEKVFLECVQDMDHENMFWYRQDPGLGLRLIYFSYDVKMKEKGDIPEGYSVSREKKERFSLILESASTNQTSMYLCASSSYYEQYFGPGTRLTVT.

This sequence joins TRBV9 and TRBJ2-1, with 13 positions matching TRBD2. Germline loops: CDR1 SGDLS, CDR2 YYNGEE. This CDR3 has 15 residues. Trimming removed 3 bases from V and 9 bases from J; junction bases left unmatched: 6. DNA of the CDR3: TGTGCCAGCAGCGGAGACGGACTAGCGGGAGTTGAGCAGTTCTTC. Encoded protein: CASSGDGLAGVEQFF. The full variable domain, rest sourced from reference TRBV9 and TRBJ2-1, is DSGVTQTPKHLITATGQRVTLRCSPRSGDLSVYWYQQSLDQGLQFLIQYYNGEERAKGNILERFSAQQFPDLHSELNLSSLELGDSALYFCASSGDGLAGVEQFFGPGTRLTVL.

This rearrangement joins TRBV11-3 to TRBJ1-1, with D perhaps matching TRBD1 (5 bases). Germline CDR1 is SGHNT and CDR2 is YENEEA. The CDR3 has 16 amino acids. Between the trimmed V and J ends, which lost 0 bases and 5 bases, there was a span of 16 bases. The CDR3 coding sequence is TGTGCCAGCAGCTTAGATAAATGGGAGGGGAGGACTGAAGCTTTCTTT. This translates into CASSLDKWEGRTEAFF.

The V and J genes are TRBV5-1 and TRBJ1-4; TRBD1 agrees at 7 bases. CDR3 size: 16 residues. After removal of 1 base from V and 2 bases from J, the junction contained 5 bases not matched to a gene. The germline CDR1 and CDR2 sequences are SGHRS and YFSETQ. CDR3 residues: CASSLPQGGTNEKLFF. DNA for the CDR3: TGCGCCAGCAGCTTGCCGCAGGGGGGCACTAATGAAAAACTGTTTTTT.

The V and J genes are TRBV19 and TRBJ2-7, with 9 bases matching TRBD2. Germline V gene lookup returns CDR1 LNHDA and CDR2 SQIVND (reference sequence). The trim removed 8 bases at V and 7 bases at J, leaving 12 bases unmatched. The CDR3 covers 14 residues. As DNA, the CDR3 is TGTGCCAGTGAGGTGATAGCGGGAGTGGGTGAGCAGTACTTC. Amino acid sequence: CASEVIAGVGEQYF.

The chain couples TRBV6-4 to TRBJ2-1; no clear D. CDR1 MRHNA and CDR2 SNTAGT come from the germline V gene. This CDR3 is 16 amino acids long. The V gene lost 3 bases and the J gene lost 5 bases, with 17 bases spanning the gap. CDR3 nucleotide sequence: TGTGCCAGCAGTGAAGCCCCGGCCAGCGCACACAATGAGCAGTTCTTC. Protein: CASSEAPASAHNEQFF.

The chain employs TRBV9 and TRBJ2-1, with TRBD2 matching 11 bases. There are 13 residues in the CDR3. V dropped 3 bases and J dropped 8; count of bases not matched to a gene: 1. CDR1 is SGDLS, CDR2 YYNGEE, per germline. CDR3 coding DNA: TGTGCCAGCAGCGCGGGACTAGCGGATGAGCAGTTCTTC. Its protein product is CASSAGLADEQFF. The full variable domain, its missing parts supplied by reference TRBV9 and TRBJ2-1, is DSGVTQTPKHLITATGQRVTLRCSPRSGDLSVYWYQQSLDQGLQFLIQYYNGEERAKGNILERFSAQQFPDLHSELNLSSLELGDSALYFCASSAGLADEQFFGPGTRLTVL.

This clone turned up a few times. The CDR3 nucleotides are TGTGCCAGCAAACGGACAGGGGGCGAATCACCCCTCCACTTT. As protein: CASKRTGGESPLHF. This sequence joins TRBV2 and TRBJ1-6; 11 bases agree with TRBD1. CDR1 SNHLY and CDR2 FYNNEI come from the germline V gene. The CDR3 runs 14 residues. With 7 bases clipped from V and 10 bases from J, the junction kept 6 bases outside the gene matches. Full variable domain (missing parts from reference TRBV2 and TRBJ1-6): EPEVTQTPSHQVTQMGQEVILRCVPISNHLYFYWYRQILGQKVEFLVSFYNNEISEKSEIFDDQFSVERPDGSNFTLKIRSTKLEDSAMYFCASKRTGGESPLHFGNGTRLTVT.

The genes are TRBV2 and TRBJ2-5; 7 positions agree with TRBD2. After removal of 5 bases from V and 1 base from J, the junction contained 16 bases not matched to a gene. Germline V gene data show CDR1 as SNHLY and CDR2 as FYNNEI. The CDR3 has 18 amino acids. CDR3 in amino acids: CASSFPPRLAGLQETQYF. DNA for the CDR3: TGTGCCAGCAGTTTCCCGCCTCGTTTAGCGGGTCTCCAAGAGACCCAGTACTTC.

CDR3 in amino acids: CASRLPGQGEAFF. Written as DNA, the CDR3 is TGTGCCAGCAGACTCCCCGGGCAGGGGGAAGCTTTCTTT. The chain combines TRBV28 with TRBJ1-1, with a tentative D call TRBD1 (6 bases). The CDR3 is 13 residues long. V lost 6 bases, J lost 8 bases, and 16 bases lay in between. Germline lookup yields CDR1 MDHEN and CDR2 SYDVKM.

The chain joins TRBV13 to TRBJ2-1; D uncertain. CDR3 size: 12 residues. With 0 bases removed from V and 7 bases from J, the gap between germline ends came to 4 bases. The V gene's germline CDR1 is PRHDT and CDR2 FYEKMQ (reference sequence). The chain's CDR3 is CASSLGENEQFF. The CDR3 bases are TGTGCCAGCAGCTTAGGGGAGAATGAGCAGTTCTTC.

This clone was observed a handful of times. The gene calls are TRBV2 and TRBJ1-5; the match to TRBD1 covers 7 bases. Germline V gene sequence: CDR1 SNHLY, CDR2 FYNNEI. The CDR3 has 14 amino acids. The V and J ends lost 8 bases and 1 base, in that order; junction bases with no gene match: 5. For the CDR3, the DNA is TGTGCCAGCCATGACAGGGAGAGCAATCAGCCCCAGCATTTT. Translated: CASHDRESNQPQHF.

The chain recombines TRBV7-2 with TRBJ1-2, with TRBD1 as a possible D gene (5 bases). Per the germline V gene, CDR1 is SGHTA and CDR2 is FQGNSA. The V and J ends lost 2 bases and 4 bases respectively, with 14 bases between them. CDR3 length: 15 residues. CDR3 loop: CASSLNPGIGYGYTF. In DNA, the CDR3 is TGTGCCAGCAGCTTAAATCCAGGGATCGGCTATGGCTACACCTTC.

This chain uses TRBV12-5 with TRBJ2-7; no reliable D call. The CDR3 is made up of 12 amino acids. Trimming removed 5 bases from V and 6 bases from J, with 11 bases in between. Germline assignment: CDR1 LGHNT and CDR2 FRNRAP. The CDR3 nucleotides are TGTGCTAGTGGTCTTCAGGTGAGCGAGCAGTACTTC. This translates into CASGLQVSEQYF. Looking up the rest from reference TRBV12-5 and TRBJ2-7 gives the full variable domain: DARVTQTPRHKVTEMGQEVTMRCQPILGHNTVFWYRQTMMQGLELLAYFRNRAPLDDSGMPKDRFSAEMPDATLATLKIQPSEPRDSAVYFCASGLQVSEQYFGPGTRLTVT.

The gene calls are TRBV2 and TRBJ2-7, with D perhaps TRBD1 (5 bases). The length of the CDR3 is 11 residues. Germline CDR1 is SNHLY and CDR2 is FYNNEI. Trimming shortened V by 6 bases and J by 9 bases, and 12 bases separated the two germline ends. The DNA for the CDR3 is TGTGCCAGCAGAGAGGACACCCCGCAGTACTTC. Translating gives CASREDTPQYF.

The CDR3 DNA is TGCGCCAGCAGCTTAGTGGGGAGCACTGAAGCTTTCTTT. Residues: CASSLVGSTEAFF. This chain uses TRBV5-1 with TRBJ1-1; D gene uncertain. V gave up 2 bases and J gave up 4 bases, with 9 bases separating them. The germline V gene encodes CDR1 SGHRS and CDR2 YFSETQ. The CDR3 is 13 amino acids.

This chain uses TRBV5-1 with TRBJ2-5; D remains unclear. Trimming left V 4 bases short and J 1 base short, with 20 bases between. This CDR3 has 17 residues. The germline V gene encodes CDR1 SGHRS and CDR2 YFSETQ. The CDR3 DNA is TGCGCCAGCAGCGGCTTGGTTAGTGGTGCGGCCCAAGAGACCCAGTACTTC. Its protein is CASSGLVSGAAQETQYF. The full variable domain, in which reference TRBV5-1 and TRBJ2-5 provide the parts outside the CDR3, is KAGVTQTPRYLIKTRGQQVTLSCSPISGHRSVSWYQQTPGQGLQFLFEYFSETQRNKGNFPGRFSGRQFSNSRSEMNVSTLELGDSALYLCASSGLVSGAAQETQYFGPGTRLLVL.

The sample holds a few counts of this clone. Here the CDR3 reads CASSPTNLNTEAFF. CDR3 DNA: TGTGCCAGCAGTCCCACCAACTTGAACACTGAAGCTTTCTTT. J is TRBJ1-1 and V is TRBV6-1, with D unresolved. The CDR3 is 14 amino acids. Germline V lookup: CDR1 MNHNS, CDR2 SASEGT. V dropped 5 bases and J dropped 0 bases, with 10 bases sitting between them.

This clone appeared once. The chain employs TRBV2 and TRBJ2-1; TRBD2 matches 13 bases. Germline CDR1 reads SNHLY; CDR2 reads FYNNEI. V lost 6 bases, J lost 6 bases, and 2 bases stayed unmatched. This CDR3 is 14 amino acids long. CDR3 protein: CASRGLAGSNEQFF. In DNA form, the CDR3 reads TGTGCCAGCAGGGGACTAGCGGGGTCCAATGAGCAGTTCTTC.

This chain uses TRBV7-9 with TRBJ1-2, with D unclear. Germline loops: CDR1 SEHNR, CDR2 FQNEAQ (reference sequence). V lost 3 bases, J lost 7 bases, and 15 bases lay in between. The CDR3 totals 14 residues. The CDR3 is CASSLDVRARGYTF. The CDR3 DNA is TGTGCCAGCAGCTTGGACGTGCGGGCTCGTGGCTACACCTTC.

The V gene is TRBV21-1, the J gene TRBJ2-7; no check of the table's D call, TRBD1, against the DNA was made. TRBV21-1 counts as a pseudogene. The CDR3 extends over 16 amino acids. CDR3 sequence (DNA): TGTGCCAGCAGCAAAGAAGGGGTGGTAGGGGTCCACGAGCAGTACTTC. This translates into CASSKEGVVGVHEQYF.